This T cell receptor (beta chain) was recovered during a study of cytomegalovirus exposure and HLA in healthy donors. Study-level points and caveats: There were a few CMV-associated chains whose specificity for CMV antigens was confirmed in vitro. A subsequent analysis found that TCR clusters from the first cohort also tended to co-occur in the approximately 130 validation repertoires, with 90% to 95% of cluster scores above 0. Reportedly, cytomegalovirus status was diagnosed with high sensitivity and specificity.

With regard to this clone: The target antigen is unknown.

Per the germline V gene, CDR1 is SGHRS and CDR2 is YFSETQ. This CDR3 comprises 17 residues. V lost 1 base to trimming and J lost 6 bases; unmatched junction nucleotides: 11. The validation cohort, a group of some 120 subjects, included the donors and was separate from the roughly 600-subject first cohort. TCRdb's table, derived via immunoSEQ multiplex PCR, lists solely in-frame clones and lacks some. The sample yields 250,000 to 350,000 clones, more than 80% seen once. The receptor comes from a woman aged 18-29 years in good health and CMV-seronegative. The gene calls are TRBV5-1 and TRBJ2-1; 9 bases line up with TRBD2. Source material: PBMCs. The CDR3 DNA follows: TGCGCCAGCAGCTTGTGGTTTCCACCGACTAGCGGCAATGAGCAGTTCTTC. Translated, it gives CASSLWFPPTSGNEQFF. The full variable domain, rest sourced from reference TRBV5-1 and TRBJ2-1, is KAGVTQTPRYLIKTRGQQVTLSCSPISGHRSVSWYQQTPGQGLQFLFEYFSETQRNKGNFPGRFSGRQFSNSRSEMNVSTLELGDSALYLCASSLWFPPTSGNEQFFGPGTRLTVL.